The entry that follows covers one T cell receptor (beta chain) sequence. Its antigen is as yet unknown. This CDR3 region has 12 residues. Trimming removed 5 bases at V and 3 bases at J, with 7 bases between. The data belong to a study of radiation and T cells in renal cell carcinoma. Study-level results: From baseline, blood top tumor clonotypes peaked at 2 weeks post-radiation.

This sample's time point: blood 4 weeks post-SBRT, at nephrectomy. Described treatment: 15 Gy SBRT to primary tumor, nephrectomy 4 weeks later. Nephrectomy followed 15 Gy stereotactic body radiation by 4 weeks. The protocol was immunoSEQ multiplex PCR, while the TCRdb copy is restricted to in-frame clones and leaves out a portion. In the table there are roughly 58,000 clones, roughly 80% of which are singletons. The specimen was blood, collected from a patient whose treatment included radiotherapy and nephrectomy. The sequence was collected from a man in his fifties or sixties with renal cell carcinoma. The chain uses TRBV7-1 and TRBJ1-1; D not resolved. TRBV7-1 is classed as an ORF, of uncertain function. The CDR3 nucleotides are TGTGCCAGCAGCACGTGGGACACTGAAGCTTTCTTT. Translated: CASSTWDTEAFF.